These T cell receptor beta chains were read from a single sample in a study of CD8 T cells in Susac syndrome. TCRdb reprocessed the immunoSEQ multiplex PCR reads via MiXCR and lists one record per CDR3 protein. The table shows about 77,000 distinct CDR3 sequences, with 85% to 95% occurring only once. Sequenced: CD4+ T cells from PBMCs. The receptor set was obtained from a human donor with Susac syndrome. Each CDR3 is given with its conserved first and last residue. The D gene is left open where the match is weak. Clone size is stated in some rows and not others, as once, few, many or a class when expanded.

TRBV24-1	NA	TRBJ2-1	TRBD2	TGTGCCACCAGTGATCCGTTCTCTAGCGGGCTGGGGGGGGATGAGCAGTTCTTC	CATSDPFSSGLGGDEQFF
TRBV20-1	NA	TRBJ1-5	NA	TGCAGTGCTAGAGTGGGACCGCGCGGTCAGCCCCAGCATTTT	CSARVGPRGQPQHF
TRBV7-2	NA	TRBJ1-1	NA	TGTGCCAGCAGCTTATTAGGGGCAGTGAACACTGAAGCTTTCTTT	CASSLLGAVNTEAFF
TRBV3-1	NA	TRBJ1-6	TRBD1	TGTGCCAGCAGCCTCCGGGACAGCAATTCACCCCTCCACTTT	CASSLRDSNSPLHF
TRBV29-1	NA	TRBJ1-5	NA	TGCAGCGCGGGCTATAGCAATCAGCCCCAGCATTTT	CSAGYSNQPQHF
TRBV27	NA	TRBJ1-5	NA	TGTGCCAGCAGTTTCTTGGGATTTAATCAGCCCCAGCATTTT	CASSFLGFNQPQHF
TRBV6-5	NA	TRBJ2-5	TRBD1	TGTGCCAGCAGCCCCAGAGGGGGCGAGACGTACTTC	CASSPRGGETYF
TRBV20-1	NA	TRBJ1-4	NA	TGCAGTGCTAGAGACCCTTCGAAGGATGAAAAACTGTTTTTT	CSARDPSKDEKLFF
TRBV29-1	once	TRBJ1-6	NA	TGCAGCGTTGGAGAGGGGCGCGATTCACCCCTCCACTTT	CSVGEGRDSPLHF
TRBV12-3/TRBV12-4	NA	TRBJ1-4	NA	TGTGCCAGCAGTCCCCGGGTGGGTAAAAAACTGTTTTTT	CASSPRVGKKLFF
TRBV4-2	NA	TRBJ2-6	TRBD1	TGTGCCAGCAGCCAAGGGCCCCAGGGGGCAGGGTCTGGGGCCAACGTCCTGACTTTC	CASSQGPQGAGSGANVLTF
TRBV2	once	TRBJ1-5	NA	TGTGCCAGCAGTGGAGAAAAACAGCCCCAGCATTTT	CASSGEKQPQHF
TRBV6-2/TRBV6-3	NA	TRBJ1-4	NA	TGTGCCAGCAGTTACCCCGGAGGTCGTGAAAAACTGTTTTTT	CASSYPGGREKLFF
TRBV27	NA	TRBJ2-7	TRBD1	TGTGCCAGCAATCGAATGGGACAGGGGTACGAGCAGTACTTC	CASNRMGQGYEQYF
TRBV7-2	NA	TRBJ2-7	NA	TGTGCCAGCAGCTTAAGGTTGGGCGCGATGCTTGAGCAGTACTTC	CASSLRLGAMLEQYF
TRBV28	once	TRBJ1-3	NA	TGTGCCAGCAGTTTGGGTGGGGCAAAAAGAGGGGTCTCTGGAAACACCATATATTTT	CASSLGGAKRGVSGNTIYF
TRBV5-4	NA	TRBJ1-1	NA	TGTGCCAGCAGCTCCAAAGCGTGGGACACTGAAGCTTTCTTT	CASSSKAWDTEAFF
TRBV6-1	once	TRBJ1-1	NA	TGTGCCAGCAGTGACCCCGCCCGGGACACTGAAGCTTTCTTT	CASSDPARDTEAFF
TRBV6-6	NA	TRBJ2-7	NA	TGTGCCAGCAGCGACCCGAGTCGCGAAGGGGTCGAGCAGTACTTC	CASSDPSREGVEQYF
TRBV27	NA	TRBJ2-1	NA	TGTGCCAGCAGTTATCTGGGACTTGAGCAGTTCTTC	CASSYLGLEQFF
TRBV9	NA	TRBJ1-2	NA	TGTGCCAGCAGCGCTAGGGGGACTGAGTTTTATGGCTACACCTTC	CASSARGTEFYGYTF
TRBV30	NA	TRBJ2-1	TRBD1	TGTGCCTGGAGTGAAAGGACAGGGGAGATCAATGAGCAGTTCTTC	CAWSERTGEINEQFF
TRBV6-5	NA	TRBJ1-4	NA	TGTGCCAGCAGCCCCCGAGGACCCGCTGAAAAACTGTTTTTT	CASSPRGPAEKLFF
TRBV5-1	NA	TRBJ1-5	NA	TGCGCCAGCAGCTTGGGCAGGGAAGGTCAGCCCCAGCATTTT	CASSLGREGQPQHF
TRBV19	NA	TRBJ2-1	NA	TGTGCCAGTAGTGCCCCGGGGGCCAGCTCCTACAATGAGCAGTTCTTC	CASSAPGASSYNEQFF
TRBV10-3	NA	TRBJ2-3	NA	TGTGCCATCAGTGATGGGGCCGCAGATACGCAGTATTTT	CAISDGAADTQYF
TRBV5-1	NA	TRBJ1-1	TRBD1	TGCGCCAGCAGCTCGAGACCTACAGGGGGCACTGAAGTTTTCTTT	CASSSRPTGGTEVFF
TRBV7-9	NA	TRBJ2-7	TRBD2	TGTGCCAGCAGAGACGGGACTAAGGACGAGCAGTACTTC	CASRDGTKDEQYF
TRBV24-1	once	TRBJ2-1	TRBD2	TGTGCCACCAGGTTAGGGACTAGCACCTACAATGAGCAGTTCTTC	CATRLGTSTYNEQFF
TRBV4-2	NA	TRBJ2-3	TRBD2	TGTGCCAGCAGCCCACAACTAGCGGGGCTTAGCACAGATACGCAGTATTTT	CASSPQLAGLSTDTQYF
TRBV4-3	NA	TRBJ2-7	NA	TGCGCCAGCAGCCAGACTTTCAGCTACGCCTACGAGCAGTACTTC	CASSQTFSYAYEQYF
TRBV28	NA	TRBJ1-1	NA	TGTGCCAGCAGTTTGCAATACACTGAAGCTTTCTTT	CASSLQYTEAFF
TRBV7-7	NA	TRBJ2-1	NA	TGTGCCAGCAGCTTAGGGCAGGGAGGTTACAATGAGCAGTTCTTC	CASSLGQGGYNEQFF
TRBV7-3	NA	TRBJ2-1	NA	TGTGCCAGCAGCCCGCGGAGGGGGTTGGATGAGCAGTTCTTC	CASSPRRGLDEQFF
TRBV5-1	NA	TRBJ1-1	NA	TGCGCCAGCAGCTCCCCGCGTCTGGGTAAGAGGGATGAAGCTTTCTTT	CASSSPRLGKRDEAFF
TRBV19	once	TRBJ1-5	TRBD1	TGTGCCAGTAGCGGGACAGTTAATCAGCCCCAGCATTTT	CASSGTVNQPQHF
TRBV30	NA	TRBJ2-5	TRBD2	TGTGCCTGGAGTCAAAGCGGGAGCCCCCAGTACTTC	CAWSQSGSPQYF
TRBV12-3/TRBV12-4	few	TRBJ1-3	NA	TGTGCCAGCAGTTTGGGAAACACCATATATTTT	CASSLGNTIYF
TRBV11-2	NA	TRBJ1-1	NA	TGTGCCAGCAGCCTAAAGGGATTATTCACTGAAGCTTTCTTT	CASSLKGLFTEAFF
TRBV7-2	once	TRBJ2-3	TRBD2	TGTGCCAGCAGCCCAATGGGACTAGCGATCGATACGCAGTATTTT	CASSPMGLAIDTQYF
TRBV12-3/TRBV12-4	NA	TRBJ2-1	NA	TGTGCCAGCAGCCAGACGGGGACTCCTACTCCCCTAACTGTCTTC	CASSQTGTPTPLTVF
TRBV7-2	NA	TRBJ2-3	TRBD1	TGTGCCAGCAGCCCTCGAGCACAGGGGGCAGATACGCAGTATTTT	CASSPRAQGADTQYF
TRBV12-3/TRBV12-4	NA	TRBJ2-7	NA	TGTGCCAGCAGCCGAGACTGGAGGGTCTACGAGCAGTACTTC	CASSRDWRVYEQYF
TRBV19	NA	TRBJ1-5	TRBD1	TGTGCCAGTATTCGACAGGGTGGCGATCAGCCCCAGCATTTT	CASIRQGGDQPQHF
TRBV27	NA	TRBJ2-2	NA	TGTGCCAGCAGTTTTGGGTGGGTCGGGGAGCTGTTTTTT	CASSFGWVGELFF
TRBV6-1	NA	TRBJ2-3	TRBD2	TGTGCCAGCAGTCGACTAGCGGGGGGCCCCAGCACAGATACGCAGTATTTT	CASSRLAGGPSTDTQYF
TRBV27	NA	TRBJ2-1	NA	TGTGCCAGCAGACTAGGTTCTTGGAGCTCCTACAATGAGCAGTTCTTC	CASRLGSWSSYNEQFF
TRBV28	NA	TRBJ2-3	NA	TGTGCCAGCAGCACCCGGGGGCGGGGCAGCACAGATACGCAGTATTTT	CASSTRGRGSTDTQYF
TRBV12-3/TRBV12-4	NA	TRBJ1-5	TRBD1	TGTGCCAGCAGCAGGACAGGGAATCAGCCCCAGCATTTT	CASSRTGNQPQHF
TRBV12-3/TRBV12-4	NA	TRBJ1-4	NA	TGTGCCAGCAGTCCCCGGACAGAGGGACTGTTTTTT	CASSPRTEGLFF
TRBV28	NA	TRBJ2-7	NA	TGTGCCAGCAGCTCTGAACCTACTCGGACAGCTAACTACGAGCAGTACTTC	CASSSEPTRTANYEQYF
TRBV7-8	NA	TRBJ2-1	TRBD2	TGTGCCAGCAGCTTTAATCCTTTTAGCGGGGGGGCCCATGAGCAGTTCTTC	CASSFNPFSGGAHEQFF
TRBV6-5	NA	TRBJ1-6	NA	TGTGCCAGCAGTTACAGCCCGGCCAATTCACCCCTCCACTTT	CASSYSPANSPLHF
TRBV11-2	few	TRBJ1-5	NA	TGTGCCAGCAGCAGACTCGGGGGGCACAATCAGCCCCAGCATTTT	CASSRLGGHNQPQHF
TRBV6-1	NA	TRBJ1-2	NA	TGTGCCAGCAGTGTCCAGGCTGGGGGCTATGGCTACACCTTC	CASSVQAGGYGYTF
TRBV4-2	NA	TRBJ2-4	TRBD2	TGTGCCAGCAGCCAAGGTGGGAGGGCCGGGATCAAAAACATTCAGTACTTC	CASSQGGRAGIKNIQYF
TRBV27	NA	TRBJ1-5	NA	TGTGCCAGCAGTGCCCAGGATCAGCCCCAGCATTTT	CASSAQDQPQHF
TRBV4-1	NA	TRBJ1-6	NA	TGCGCCAGCAGCCAAGATTGGTGGGAAAGCTCCTATAATTCACCCCTCCACTTT	CASSQDWWESSYNSPLHF